Listed below are T cell receptor beta chains from one sample, sequenced in a study of T cells in Graves' hyperthyroidism and ophthalmopathy. One entry per CDR3 protein, called by TCRdb with MiXCR from the multiplex PCR reads. The sample contains around 500,000 distinct CDR3 sequences, around 15% of which appear only once. Material for sequencing was blood. The source is a woman in her thirties or forties with Graves' hyperthyroidism. CDR3s include the opening cysteine and the closing phenylalanine or tryptophan. D genes are given only for firm matches. Clone size is stated in some rows and not others, as once, few, many or a class when expanded.

cdr3_aa cdr3_nt j_call v_call cdr3_length clone_size d_call
CATSDPLAGGYNEQFF TGTGCCACCAGTGACCCTCTAGCGGGGGGCTACAATGAGCAGTTCTTC TRBJ2-1 TRBV24-1 16 few TRBD2
CASSLKRLAGAGELFF TGTGCCAGCAGCTTGAAAAGACTAGCGGGAGCCGGGGAGCTGTTTTTT TRBJ2-2 TRBV7-9 16 - TRBD2
CASSFSLTQEQYF TGTGCCAGCAGTTTTTCTCTGACCCAAGAGCAGTACTTC TRBJ2-7 TRBV12-3/TRBV12-4 13 many -
CASSPPRTGPSYEQYF TGTGCCAGCTCACCACCTCGGACAGGCCCAAGCTACGAGCAGTACTTC TRBJ2-7 TRBV18 16 many TRBD1
CASSSTGTGNEQYF TGTGCCAGCAGTTCTACCGGGACAGGTAATGAGCAGTACTTC TRBJ2-7 TRBV27 14 - TRBD1
CASSQVRGPGGPTDTQYF TGCGCCAGCAGCCAAGTGAGGGGACCTGGGGGCCCCACAGATACGCAGTATTTT TRBJ2-3 TRBV4-1 18 few -
CASSLGFGSGRADTQYF TGTGCCAGCAGTTTAGGGTTTGGTAGCGGGAGGGCAGATACGCAGTATTTT TRBJ2-3 TRBV28 17 many TRBD2
CASSLRTLAGPYNEQFF TGTGCCAGCAGCTTAAGGACTCTAGCGGGACCCTACAATGAGCAGTTCTTC TRBJ2-1 TRBV11-1 17 - TRBD2
CAIRGENQPQHF TGTGCCATCAGGGGTGAAAATCAGCCCCAGCATTTT TRBJ1-5 TRBV10-3 12 - -
CASSLSGGEQPQHF TGCGCCAGCAGCCTCTCAGGGGGGGAACAGCCCCAGCATTTT TRBJ1-5 TRBV5-1 14 many TRBD1
CASSYGQGSYNEQFF TGCGCCAGCAGCTACGGACAGGGGTCCTACAATGAGCAGTTCTTC TRBJ2-1 TRBV5-1 15 many TRBD1
CSAREGGGSATDTQYF TGCAGTGCTAGAGAAGGAGGTGGGAGTGCCACAGATACGCAGTATTTT TRBJ2-3 TRBV20-1 16 many -
CASSYRDEQFF TGTGCCAGCAGCTATCGAGATGAGCAGTTCTTC TRBJ2-1 TRBV7-8 11 - -
CASSLRSVSYNEQFF TGCGCCAGCAGCTTGCGGTCTGTGTCCTACAATGAGCAGTTCTTC TRBJ2-1 TRBV5-1 15 many -
CASSENEGLINQPQHF TGTGCCAGCAGTGAAAATGAGGGTCTCATCAATCAGCCCCAGCATTTT TRBJ1-5 TRBV6-1 16 - -
CASSWTDGSEQYF TGCGCCAGCAGCTGGACAGATGGTTCCGAGCAGTACTTC TRBJ2-7 TRBV5-1 13 - -
CASSPQTGFYTEAFF TGTGCCAGCAGCCCACAGACAGGGTTTTACACTGAAGCTTTCTTT TRBJ1-1 TRBV3-1 15 - TRBD1
CASSPPSEGEQYF TGTGCCAGCAGCCCCCCGTCGGAGGGCGAGCAGTACTTC TRBJ2-7 TRBV7-9 13 - -
CASRLPGTGYNEQFF TGTGCCAGCAGACTACCGGGCACAGGCTACAATGAGCAGTTCTTC TRBJ2-1 TRBV28 15 many -
CSAIRTELNTEAFF TGCAGTGCTATAAGGACGGAGTTGAACACTGAAGCTTTCTTT TRBJ1-1 TRBV20-1 14 many -
CASSPRQGSSEKLFF TGTGCCAGCTCACCCCGACAGGGAAGCAGTGAAAAACTGTTTTTT TRBJ1-4 TRBV18 15 many TRBD1
CASSFRGTGDYEQYF TGTGCCAGCAGTTTTCGCGGGACAGGAGACTACGAGCAGTACTTC TRBJ2-7 TRBV12-3/TRBV12-4 15 - TRBD1
CASAKGTVESYEQYF TGCGCCAGCGCAAAAGGGACAGTTGAATCCTACGAGCAGTACTTC TRBJ2-7 TRBV5-1 15 many TRBD1
CASSKGTGNTDTQYF TGTGCCAGCAGTAAAGGGACAGGGAACACAGATACGCAGTATTTT TRBJ2-3 TRBV12-3/TRBV12-4 15 many TRBD1
CSASRQGFTDTQYF TGCAGTGCTAGTCGACAGGGGTTTACAGATACGCAGTATTTT TRBJ2-3 TRBV20-1 14 many TRBD1
CSADPNPYYEQYF TGCAGTGCTGACCCGAACCCTTACTACGAGCAGTACTTC TRBJ2-7 TRBV20-1 13 many -
CSPRQGETQYF TGCAGCCCAAGACAAGGGGAGACCCAGTACTTC TRBJ2-5 TRBV29-1 11 many -
CSARQGRDSYNEQFF TGCAGTGCTCGACAGGGTCGCGACTCCTACAATGAGCAGTTCTTC TRBJ2-1 TRBV20-1 15 many TRBD1
CASSRSGTGSRSNYGYTF TGTGCCAGCAGTCGATCTGGGACAGGGTCACGCTCTAACTATGGCTACACCTTC TRBJ1-2 TRBV6-1 18 many TRBD1
CASSLGQGPGYEQYF TGTGCCAGCAGCTTAGGACAGGGCCCAGGGTACGAGCAGTACTTC TRBJ2-7 TRBV7-9 15 many TRBD1
CASYVGESSYNEQFF TGTGCCAGCTATGTCGGGGAGAGCTCCTACAATGAGCAGTTCTTC TRBJ2-1 TRBV11-2 15 many -
CASSFLGLAGNTQYF TGTGCCAGCAGTTTCCTTGGACTAGCGGGAAATACGCAGTATTTT TRBJ2-3 TRBV12-3/TRBV12-4 15 few TRBD2
CASSLARKMNTEAFF TGTGCCAGCAGCTTAGCTCGCAAGATGAACACTGAAGCTTTCTTT TRBJ1-1 TRBV7-2 15 many -
CRAPDSKFYEQYF TGCAGGGCTCCGGACTCAAAGTTCTACGAGCAGTACTTC TRBJ2-7 TRBV20-1 13 - -
CASSRSGGANEQYF TGTGCCAGCAGCCGTTCTGGTGGGGCTAACGAGCAGTACTTC TRBJ2-7 TRBV5-6 14 - -
CATSDLRGSYNEQFF TGTGCCACCAGTGATTTGAGGGGGTCCTACAATGAGCAGTTCTTC TRBJ2-1 TRBV24-1 15 few -
CASSPSAGELYEQYF TGCGCCAGCAGCCCCTCCGCGGGAGAATTGTACGAGCAGTACTTC TRBJ2-7 TRBV5-1 15 many TRBD2
CSATRQGAPTGELFF TGCAGTGCTACAAGACAGGGGGCGCCCACCGGGGAGCTGTTTTTT TRBJ2-2 TRBV20-1 15 - TRBD1
CASSFSYGATNEKLFF TGTGCCAGCAGTTTTTCTTACGGTGCAACTAATGAAAAACTGTTTTTT TRBJ1-4 TRBV28 16 few -
CASSLERPLGAFF TGCGCCAGCAGCTTGGAAAGACCCCTAGGGGCTTTCTTT TRBJ1-1 TRBV5-1 13 many -
CASSVEGQDWQYF TGTGCCAGCAGCGTGGAAGGACAGGACTGGCAGTACTTC TRBJ2-7 TRBV11-1 13 many TRBD1
CAGHEGAPEAFF TGTGCCGGCCATGAGGGGGCCCCTGAAGCTTTCTTT TRBJ1-1 TRBV30 12 many TRBD1
CASSLGGRARNEQFF TGTGCCAGCAGTTTAGGCGGGAGGGCCCGCAATGAGCAGTTCTTC TRBJ2-1 TRBV28 15 many TRBD2
CASSEAPPPRNEQFF TGTGCCAGCAGTGAAGCGCCTCCTCCAAGGAATGAGCAGTTCTTC TRBJ2-1 TRBV2 15 many -
CASSMPGTRIGYTF TGTGCCAGTAGTATGCCAGGGACGAGGATTGGCTACACCTTC TRBJ1-2 TRBV19 14 many -
CASSYAGAGELFF TGTGCCAGCAGTTACGCAGGGGCCGGGGAGCTGTTTTTT TRBJ2-2 TRBV6-5 13 few -
CSAVDSVLANYGYTF TGCAGTGCTGTGGACAGCGTGCTTGCTAACTATGGCTACACCTTC TRBJ1-2 TRBV20-1 15 many -
CASSPGHTQDTQYF TGTGCCAGCAGCCCGGGACACACACAAGATACGCAGTATTTT TRBJ2-3 TRBV9 14 - -
CASSLPSEANTEAFF TGTGCCAGCAGCTTACCTAGCGAGGCGAACACTGAAGCTTTCTTT TRBJ1-1 TRBV7-9 15 many -
CASSFPGTVYEQYF TGTGCCAGCAGTTTCCCAGGGACAGTGTACGAGCAGTACTTC TRBJ2-7 TRBV12-3/TRBV12-4 14 few TRBD1